This is a list of T cell receptor beta chains from one sample in a study of blood T cell repertoires in COVID-19. The repertoire was sequenced with immunoSEQ multiplex PCR; TCRdb's copy has only in-frame clones and lacks some. The data hold roughly 340,000 clones, with approximately 92% observed a single time. Input material: PBMCs or T cells enriched from blood (not recorded which). These receptors were taken from a man in his late teens or twenties who had recovered from COVID-19. Each CDR3 is given with its conserved first and last residue. The order of the fields is CDR3 protein, J gene, V gene, D gene, clone size. The D gene is left open where the match is weak. Expanded clones are given a class, and other clones once, few, many or no size at all.

CDR3 protein: CSVEDPGTGPSGYTF; J gene: TRBJ1-2; V gene: TRBV29-1; D gene: TRBD1; clone size: once
CDR3 protein: CASSHSGRAHEQYF; J gene: TRBJ2-7; V gene: TRBV25-1; D gene: TRBD2; clone size: NA
CDR3 protein: CAWSVRGFSEAFF; J gene: TRBJ1-1; V gene: TRBV30; D gene: NA; clone size: NA
CDR3 protein: CASWGEYSGNTIYF; J gene: TRBJ1-3; V gene: TRBV28; D gene: NA; clone size: NA
CDR3 protein: CASSYRTANSPLHF; J gene: TRBJ1-6; V gene: TRBV6-5; D gene: NA; clone size: NA
CDR3 protein: CASSQGTGIVGLQYF; J gene: TRBJ2-4; V gene: TRBV3-1/TRBV3-2; D gene: TRBD1; clone size: NA
CDR3 protein: CASSFDRMVYEQYF; J gene: TRBJ2-7; V gene: TRBV27; D gene: NA; clone size: NA
CDR3 protein: CASSAGDSSNEKLFF; J gene: TRBJ1-4; V gene: TRBV7-3; D gene: NA; clone size: NA
CDR3 protein: CASSPADRGLDTGELFF; J gene: TRBJ2-2; V gene: TRBV18; D gene: TRBD1; clone size: NA
CDR3 protein: CASIPAPGFYEQYF; J gene: TRBJ2-7; V gene: TRBV6-5; D gene: NA; clone size: NA
CDR3 protein: CASSYAGYTEAFF; J gene: TRBJ1-1; V gene: TRBV6-5; D gene: NA; clone size: NA
CDR3 protein: CASSSGQGIQNIQYF; J gene: TRBJ2-4; V gene: TRBV6-5; D gene: TRBD1; clone size: NA
CDR3 protein: CASSSGQGDYGYTF; J gene: TRBJ1-2; V gene: TRBV5-1; D gene: TRBD1; clone size: NA
CDR3 protein: CASRDPGAYEQYF; J gene: TRBJ2-7; V gene: TRBV28; D gene: NA; clone size: NA
CDR3 protein: CAISTGQGARNQPQHF; J gene: TRBJ1-5; V gene: TRBV10-3; D gene: TRBD1; clone size: NA